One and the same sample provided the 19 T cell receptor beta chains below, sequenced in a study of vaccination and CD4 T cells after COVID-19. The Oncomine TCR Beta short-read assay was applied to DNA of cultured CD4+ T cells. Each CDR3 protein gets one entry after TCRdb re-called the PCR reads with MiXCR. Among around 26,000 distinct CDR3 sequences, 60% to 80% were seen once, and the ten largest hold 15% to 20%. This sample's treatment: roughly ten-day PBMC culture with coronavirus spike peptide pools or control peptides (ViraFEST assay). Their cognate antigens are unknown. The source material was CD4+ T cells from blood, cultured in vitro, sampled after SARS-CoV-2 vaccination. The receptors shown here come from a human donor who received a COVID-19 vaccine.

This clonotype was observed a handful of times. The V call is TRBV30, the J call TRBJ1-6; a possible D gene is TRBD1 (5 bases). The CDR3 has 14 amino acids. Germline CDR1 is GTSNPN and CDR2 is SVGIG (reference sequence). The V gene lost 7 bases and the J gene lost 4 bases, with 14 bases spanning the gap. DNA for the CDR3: TGTGCCTTAGCGACAGAAATGTATAATTCACCCCTCCACTTT. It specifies CALATEMYNSPLHF.

DNA of the CDR3: TGCAGTGCCCGGACAGGGGGCACTGGCTACACCTTC. Its translation is CSARTGGTGYTF. The gene calls are TRBV20-1 and TRBJ1-2; 11 bases are shared with TRBD1. This CDR3 has 12 amino acids. Unmatched junction bases numbered 4, after V lost 6 bases and J lost 7 bases. Germline V CDR1 and CDR2: DFQATT, SNEGSKA (reference sequence).

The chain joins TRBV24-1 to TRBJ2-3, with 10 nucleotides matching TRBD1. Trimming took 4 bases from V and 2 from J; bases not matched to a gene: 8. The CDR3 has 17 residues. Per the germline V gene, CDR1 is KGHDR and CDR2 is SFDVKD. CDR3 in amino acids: CATSDSGTGAFTDTQYF. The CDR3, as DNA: TGTGCCACCAGTGACTCCGGGACAGGGGCCTTCACAGATACGCAGTATTTT.

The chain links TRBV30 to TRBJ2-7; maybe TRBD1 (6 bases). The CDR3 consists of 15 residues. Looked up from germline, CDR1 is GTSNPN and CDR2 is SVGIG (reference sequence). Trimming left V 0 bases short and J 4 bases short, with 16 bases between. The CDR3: CAWSVHRTERYEQYF. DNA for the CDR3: TGTGCCTGGAGTGTACATCGGACAGAACGGTACGAGCAGTACTTC.

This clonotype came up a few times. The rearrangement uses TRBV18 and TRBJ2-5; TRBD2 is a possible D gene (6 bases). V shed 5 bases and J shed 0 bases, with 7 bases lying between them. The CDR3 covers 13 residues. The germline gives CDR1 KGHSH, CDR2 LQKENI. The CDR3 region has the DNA TGTGCCAGCTCAGGAGGGTACCAAGAGACCCAGTACTTC. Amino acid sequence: CASSGGYQETQYF.

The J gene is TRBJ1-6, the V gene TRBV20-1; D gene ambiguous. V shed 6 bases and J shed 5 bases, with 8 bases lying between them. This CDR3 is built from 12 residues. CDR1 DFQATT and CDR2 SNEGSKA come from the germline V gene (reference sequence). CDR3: CSARADNSPLHF. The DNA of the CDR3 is TGCAGTGCAAGGGCTGATAATTCACCCCTCCACTTT.

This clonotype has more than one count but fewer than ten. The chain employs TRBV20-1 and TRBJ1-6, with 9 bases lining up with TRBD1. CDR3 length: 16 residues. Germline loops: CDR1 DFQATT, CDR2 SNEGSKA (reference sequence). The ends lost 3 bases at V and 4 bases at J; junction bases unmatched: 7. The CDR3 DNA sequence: TGCAGTGCTAGGGACAGGGGATCCCCATATAATTCACCCCTCCACTTT. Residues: CSARDRGSPYNSPLHF.

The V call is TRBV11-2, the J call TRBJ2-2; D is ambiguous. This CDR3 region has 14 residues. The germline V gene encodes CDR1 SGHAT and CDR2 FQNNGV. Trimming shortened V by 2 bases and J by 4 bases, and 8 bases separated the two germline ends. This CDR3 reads CASSLYRSTGELFF. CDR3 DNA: TGTGCCAGCAGCTTATACCGCAGCACCGGGGAGCTGTTTTTT.

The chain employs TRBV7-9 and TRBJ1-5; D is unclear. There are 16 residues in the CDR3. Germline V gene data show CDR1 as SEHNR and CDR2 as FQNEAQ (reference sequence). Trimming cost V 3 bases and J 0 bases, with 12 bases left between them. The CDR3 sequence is CASSFGESYSNQPQHF. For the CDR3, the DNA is TGTGCCAGCAGCTTTGGGGAGAGTTATAGCAATCAGCCCCAGCATTTT.

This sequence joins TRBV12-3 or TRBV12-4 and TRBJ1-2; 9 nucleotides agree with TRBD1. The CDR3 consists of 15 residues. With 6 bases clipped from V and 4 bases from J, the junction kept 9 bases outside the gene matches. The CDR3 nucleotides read TGTGCCAGCAGCCTCTGGGACAGGGCTTCCTATGGCTACACCTTC. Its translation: CASSLWDRASYGYTF.

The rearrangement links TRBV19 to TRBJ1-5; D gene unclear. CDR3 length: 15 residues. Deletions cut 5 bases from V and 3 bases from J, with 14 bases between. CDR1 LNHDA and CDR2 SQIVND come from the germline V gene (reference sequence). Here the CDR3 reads CASSPGDISNQPQHF. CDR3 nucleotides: TGTGCCAGTAGTCCTGGAGACATCTCCAATCAGCCCCAGCATTTT. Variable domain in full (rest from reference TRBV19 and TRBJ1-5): DGGITQSPKYLFRKEGQNVTLSCEQNLNHDAMYWYRQDPGQGLRLIYYSQIVNDFQKGDIAEGYSVSREKKESFPLTVTSAQKNPTAFYLCASSPGDISNQPQHFGDGTRLSIL.

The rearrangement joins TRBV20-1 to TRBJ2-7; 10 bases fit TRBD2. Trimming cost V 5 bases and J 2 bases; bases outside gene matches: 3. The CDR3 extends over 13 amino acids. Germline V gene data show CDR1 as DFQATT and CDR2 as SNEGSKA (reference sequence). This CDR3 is CSAPGTSAYEQYF. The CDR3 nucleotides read TGCAGTGCTCCCGGGACTAGCGCCTACGAGCAGTACTTC.

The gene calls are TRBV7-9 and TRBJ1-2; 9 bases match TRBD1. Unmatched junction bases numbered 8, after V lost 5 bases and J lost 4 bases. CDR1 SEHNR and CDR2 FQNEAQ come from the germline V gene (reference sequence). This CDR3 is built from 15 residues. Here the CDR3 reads CASSPPGQGAYGYTF. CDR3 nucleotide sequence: TGTGCCAGCAGCCCACCGGGACAGGGAGCCTATGGCTACACCTTC.

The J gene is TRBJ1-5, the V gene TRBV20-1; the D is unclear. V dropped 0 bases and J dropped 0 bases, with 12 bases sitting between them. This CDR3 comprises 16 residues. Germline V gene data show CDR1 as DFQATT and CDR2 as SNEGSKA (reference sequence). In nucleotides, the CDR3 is TGCAGTGCTAGAGATCCACGTCCGTATAGCAATCAGCCCCAGCATTTT. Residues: CSARDPRPYSNQPQHF.

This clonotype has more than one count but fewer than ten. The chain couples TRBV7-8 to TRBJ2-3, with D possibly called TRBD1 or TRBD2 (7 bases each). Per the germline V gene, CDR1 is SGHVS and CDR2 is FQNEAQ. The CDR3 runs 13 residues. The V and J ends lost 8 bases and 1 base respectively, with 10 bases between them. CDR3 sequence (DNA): TGTGCCAGCGGGAGGGGGCGCACAGATACGCAGTATTTT. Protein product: CASGRGRTDTQYF.

The CDR3 DNA reads TGTGCCAGCAGTGAAACCAGGGAAGGCGAGCAGTACTTC. Its protein is CASSETREGEQYF. The V gene is TRBV2, the J gene TRBJ2-7; tentative D call: TRBD1 (5 bases). There are 13 residues in the CDR3. V was trimmed by 2 bases and J by 6 bases, leaving 11 bases between them. In germline, CDR1 is SNHLY, CDR2 FYNNEI. Supplemented by reference TRBV2 and TRBJ2-7, the full variable domain reads EPEVTQTPSHQVTQMGQEVILRCVPISNHLYFYWYRQILGQKVEFLVSFYNNEISEKSEIFDDQFSVERPDGSNFTLKIRSTKLEDSAMYFCASSETREGEQYFGPGTRLTVT.

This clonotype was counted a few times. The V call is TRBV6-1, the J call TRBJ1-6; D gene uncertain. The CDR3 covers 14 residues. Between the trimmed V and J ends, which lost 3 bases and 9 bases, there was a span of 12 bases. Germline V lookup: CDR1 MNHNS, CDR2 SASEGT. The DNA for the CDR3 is TGTGCCAGCAGTGACCGATCAGGAGGTTCACCCCTCCACTTT. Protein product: CASSDRSGGSPLHF.

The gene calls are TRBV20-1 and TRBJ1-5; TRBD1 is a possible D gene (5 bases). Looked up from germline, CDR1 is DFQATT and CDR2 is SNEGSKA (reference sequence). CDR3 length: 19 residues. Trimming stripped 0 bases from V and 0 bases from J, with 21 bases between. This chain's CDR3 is CSARDRVGPGFSSNQPQHF. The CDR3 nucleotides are TGCAGTGCTAGAGATAGGGTCGGGCCAGGGTTTAGTAGCAATCAGCCCCAGCATTTT.

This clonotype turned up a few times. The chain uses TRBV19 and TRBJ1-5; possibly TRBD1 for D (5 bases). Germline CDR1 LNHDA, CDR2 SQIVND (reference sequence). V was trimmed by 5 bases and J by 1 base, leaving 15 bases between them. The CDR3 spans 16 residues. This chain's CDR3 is CASSEWVRASNQPQHF. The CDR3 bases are TGTGCCAGTAGTGAATGGGTCAGGGCCAGCAATCAGCCCCAGCATTTT.